Following are 11 T cell receptor beta chains from one sample sequenced in a study of cytomegalovirus exposure and HLA in healthy donors. Method: immunoSEQ multiplex PCR; TCRdb's copy keeps in-frame clones and lacks some. The table records around 150,000 clones, under 90% of them present only once. The material sequenced was PBMCs. Receptors originate from a young woman in good health and CMV-seropositive.

This clone was counted only a few times. The chain uses TRBV6-5 and TRBJ1-1, with D hard to call. Germline-derived CDR1 and CDR2 are MNHEY and SVGAGI. Trimming removed 5 bases at V and 1 base at J, with 8 bases between. This CDR3 region has 13 residues. The CDR3 region has the DNA TGTGCCAGCAGTGCTACCGGGAACACTGAAGCTTTCTTT. It encodes CASSATGNTEAFF.

This clone was recorded only once. The J gene is TRBJ2-5, the V gene TRBV19, with 7 bases that match TRBD2. Germline CDR1 reads LNHDA; CDR2 reads SQIVND (reference sequence). The CDR3 length is 15 residues. V lost 3 bases, J lost 7 bases, and 11 bases stayed unmatched. CDR3 protein: CASSINGRAIGTQYF. CDR3 in DNA: TGTGCCAGTAGTATTAATGGGAGGGCCATCGGGACCCAGTACTTC.

This sequence joins TRBV4-1 and TRBJ2-1; 10 bases agree with TRBD2. This CDR3 is built from 16 residues. Trimming took 6 bases from V and 6 from J; bases not matched to a gene: 11. The germline V gene has CDR1 MGHRA and CDR2 YSYEKL. The CDR3 DNA sequence: TGCGCCAGCAGTCTACCGGGACTAGCGATTTTCAATGAGCAGTTCTTC. Its protein product is CASSLPGLAIFNEQFF.

This clone was observed a handful of times. This chain uses TRBV5-1 with TRBJ2-5, with a weak D call TRBD2 (5 bases). Germline V gene sequence: CDR1 SGHRS, CDR2 YFSETQ. CDR3 length: 16 residues. With 4 bases removed from V and 5 bases from J, the gap between germline ends came to 21 bases. Here the CDR3 DNA reads TGCGCCAGCAGCCCAAGGAGCAGGTCCGGCGGGGAGACCCAGTACTTC. Amino acids: CASSPRSRSGGETQYF.

J is TRBJ2-7 and V is TRBV19; 8 nucleotides line up with TRBD1. Trimming cost V 7 bases and J 1 base; bases outside gene matches: 9. Germline lookup yields CDR1 LNHDA and CDR2 SQIVND (reference sequence). The CDR3 runs to 15 residues. CDR3 sequence reads: CASKFGTGVSYEQYF. The CDR3 DNA follows: TGTGCCAGTAAATTCGGGACAGGCGTATCCTACGAGCAGTACTTC.

The chain carries TRBV19 and TRBJ2-2, with 7 positions matching TRBD1. Germline loops: CDR1 LNHDA, CDR2 SQIVND (reference sequence). The CDR3 is made up of 16 amino acids. V dropped 5 bases and J dropped 1; count of bases not matched to a gene: 7. The CDR3 reads CASSAPGQLNTGELFF. CDR3 DNA sequence: TGTGCCAGTAGTGCCCCGGGACAGCTGAACACCGGGGAGCTGTTTTTT.

This rearrangement joins TRBV9 to TRBJ2-7; TRBD2 aligns across 8 bases. CDR1 is SGDLS and CDR2 is YYNGEE in the germline V gene. The CDR3 is 15 amino acids. Trimming at V came to 0 bases and at J to 4 bases, leaving 6 bases not matched to a gene. The CDR3 is CASSVDGTSWYEQYF. Here the CDR3 DNA reads TGTGCCAGCAGCGTAGACGGGACTAGTTGGTACGAGCAGTACTTC. Supplemented by reference TRBV9 and TRBJ2-7, the full variable domain reads DSGVTQTPKHLITATGQRVTLRCSPRSGDLSVYWYQQSLDQGLQFLIQYYNGEERAKGNILERFSAQQFPDLHSELNLSSLELGDSALYFCASSVDGTSWYEQYFGPGTRLTVT.

The V call is TRBV4-1, the J call TRBJ1-5; no reliable D call. Deletions cut 4 bases from V and 4 bases from J, with 11 bases between. This CDR3 is 14 amino acids long. Per germline, CDR1 MGHRA and CDR2 YSYEKL. CDR3 region: CASSLEAANQPQHF. CDR3 bases: TGCGCCAGCAGCCTCGAGGCAGCGAATCAGCCCCAGCATTTT.

The genes are TRBV19 and TRBJ1-3; 10 nucleotides match TRBD1. The ends lost 3 bases at V and 3 bases at J; junction bases unmatched: 5. The CDR3 is 16 amino acids. Germline CDR1 is LNHDA and CDR2 is SQIVND (reference sequence). For the CDR3, the DNA is TGTGCCAGTAGTATCCGGGACAGGGGACGTGGAAACACCATATATTTT. Translated: CASSIRDRGRGNTIYF.

This clone was seen only once. This chain connects TRBV7-2 to TRBJ2-7, with 7 positions matching TRBD2. The CDR3 is 13 residues long. Germline V gene data show CDR1 as SGHTA and CDR2 as FQGNSA. Trimming took 2 bases from V and 7 from J; bases not matched to a gene: 5. As DNA, the CDR3 is TGTGCCAGCAGCTTAACGGGAGGATGGGAGCAGTACTTC. Translated, it gives CASSLTGGWEQYF.

The chain recombines TRBV5-5 with TRBJ2-1; maybe TRBD2 (6 bases). The V end lost 2 bases, the J end lost 8 bases, and 14 bases lay between the germline ends. The CDR3 totals 14 residues. Germline V gives CDR1 SGHKS, CDR2 YYEKEE (reference sequence). CDR3 amino acids: CASSLGGGRHEQFF. CDR3 nucleotides: TGTGCCAGCAGCTTAGGAGGAGGGAGGCATGAGCAGTTCTTC.